The clone carrying this T cell receptor (beta chain) has just a few counts. Its target is not known. Built from TCR beta cDNA, the libraries had unique molecular identifiers in them. Once 1 to 10 million T cells were used, some 500,000 cDNA molecules resulted. TCRdb independently ran MiXCR on the PCR reads; one entry per CDR3 protein. The sample carries fewer than 600,000 distinct CDR3 sequences, 40% to 55% recorded once. The data belong to a study of post-analysis software for immune sequencing data. About the study: Multiple sclerosis in the patients followed relapsing-remitting, secondary progressive and progressive-relapsing courses.

Study observations and caveats: Relative to controls, patients with multiple sclerosis showed significantly lower normalized Chao1 diversity. The F measure placed samples prepared in the same batch into strongly shared clusters. TRBV5-6, TRBV5-1 and TRBV20-1 were among about 5 TRBV segments more frequent in patients than controls.

Germline V gives CDR1 MGHRA, CDR2 YSYEKL. V shed 4 bases, J shed 5 bases, and the junction held 11 bases outside the gene matches. There are 17 residues in the CDR3. Sequences were obtained from blood. The clonotype was recovered from a girl aged 5-17 years with multiple sclerosis. The chain is built from TRBV4-1 and TRBJ2-3, with TRBD2 matching 11 bases. CDR3 protein: CASSPSGTSGERDTQYF. In DNA, the CDR3 is TGCGCCAGCAGCCCGTCAGGGACTAGCGGCGAAAGAGATACGCAGTATTTT.